This TCR beta chain was captured by sequencing in a study of regulatory T cells in long-lasting Graves disease. Described time point: newly diagnosed GD, antithyroid drugs for less than 3 months. PBMC-extracted RNA yielded the TCR library. Diagnosing Graves' disease relied on the American Thyroid Association guidelines. This clonotype was seen at least ten times. Its target is unknown. Arm-PCR of CDR3 regions and iRepertoire HTBI primers were the basis on which TCR beta libraries were built. MiXCR, applied by TCRdb to the multiplex PCR reads, yields one record per CDR3 protein. The table shows under 700,000 distinct CDR3 sequences, with around 15% occurring only once. Study outcomes and limitations: Having only a small sample size may have limited accuracy.

The sample also formed part of further work on T cells in Graves' hyperthyroidism and ophthalmopathy. That work adds: HTBI primers drove first-round RT-PCR of the TCR CDR3.

The source material was peripheral blood mononuclear cells (PBMCs), sampled at new diagnosis, from a patient treated with antithyroid drugs. The receptor was derived from a middle-aged woman with Graves disease.

CDR3 DNA sequence: TGCAGTGCCCCACCGACAGGGAAATCCTACGAGCAGTACTTC. It encodes CSAPPTGKSYEQYF. This sequence joins TRBV20-1 and TRBJ2-7, with 7 bases fitting TRBD1. V shed 6 bases and J 1 base; nucleotides not matched to a gene: 9. The CDR3 spans 14 residues. CDR1 is DFQATT and CDR2 is SNEGSKA in the germline V gene (reference sequence).